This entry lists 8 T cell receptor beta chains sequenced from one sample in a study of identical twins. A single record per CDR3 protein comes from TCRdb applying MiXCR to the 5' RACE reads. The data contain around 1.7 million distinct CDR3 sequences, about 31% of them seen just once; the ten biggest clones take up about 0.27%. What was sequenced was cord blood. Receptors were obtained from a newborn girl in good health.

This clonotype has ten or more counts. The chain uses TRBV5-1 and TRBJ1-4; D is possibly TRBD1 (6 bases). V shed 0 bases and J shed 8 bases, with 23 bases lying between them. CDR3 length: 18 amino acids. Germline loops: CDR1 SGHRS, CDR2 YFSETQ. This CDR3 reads CASSLEVLAAGAPEKLFF. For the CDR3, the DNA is TGCGCCAGCAGCTTGGAAGTGCTCGCAGCAGGGGCGCCGGAAAAACTGTTTTTT. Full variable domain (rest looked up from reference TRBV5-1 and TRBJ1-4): KAGVTQTPRYLIKTRGQQVTLSCSPISGHRSVSWYQQTPGQGLQFLFEYFSETQRNKGNFPGRFSGRQFSNSRSEMNVSTLELGDSALYLCASSLEVLAAGAPEKLFFGSGTQLSVL.

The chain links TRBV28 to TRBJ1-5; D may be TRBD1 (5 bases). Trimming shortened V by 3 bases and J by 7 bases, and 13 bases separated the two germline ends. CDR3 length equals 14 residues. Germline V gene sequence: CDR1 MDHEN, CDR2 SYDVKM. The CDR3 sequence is CASSFPQGGQPQHF. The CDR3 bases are TGTGCCAGCAGTTTTCCTCAGGGAGGACAGCCCCAGCATTTT.

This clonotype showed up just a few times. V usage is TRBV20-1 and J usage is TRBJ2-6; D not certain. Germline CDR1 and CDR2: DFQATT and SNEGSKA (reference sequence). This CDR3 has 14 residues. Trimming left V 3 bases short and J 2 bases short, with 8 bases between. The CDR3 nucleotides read TGCAGTGCTAGCCCTCGCGCTGGGGCCAACGTCCTGACTTTC. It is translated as CSASPRAGANVLTF.

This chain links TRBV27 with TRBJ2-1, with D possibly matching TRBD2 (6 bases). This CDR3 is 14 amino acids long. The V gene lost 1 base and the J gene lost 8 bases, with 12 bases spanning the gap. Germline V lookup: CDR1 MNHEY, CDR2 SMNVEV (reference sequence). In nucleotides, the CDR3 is TGTGCCAGCAGTTTATTGAATTCGGGGGATGAGCAGTTCTTC. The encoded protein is CASSLLNSGDEQFF.

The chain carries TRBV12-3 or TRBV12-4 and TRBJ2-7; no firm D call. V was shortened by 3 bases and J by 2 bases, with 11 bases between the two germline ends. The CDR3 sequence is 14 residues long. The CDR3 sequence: CASSFPSFPYEQYF. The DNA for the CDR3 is TGTGCCAGCAGTTTCCCCAGTTTCCCCTACGAGCAGTACTTC.

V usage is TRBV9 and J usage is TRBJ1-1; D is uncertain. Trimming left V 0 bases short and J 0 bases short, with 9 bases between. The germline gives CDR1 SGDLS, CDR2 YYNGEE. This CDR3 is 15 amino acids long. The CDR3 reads CASSVVRAMNTEAFF. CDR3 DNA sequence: TGTGCCAGCAGCGTAGTTCGGGCCATGAACACTGAAGCTTTCTTT. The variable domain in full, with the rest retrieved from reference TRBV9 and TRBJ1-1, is DSGVTQTPKHLITATGQRVTLRCSPRSGDLSVYWYQQSLDQGLQFLIQYYNGEERAKGNILERFSAQQFPDLHSELNLSSLELGDSALYFCASSVVRAMNTEAFFGQGTRLTVV.

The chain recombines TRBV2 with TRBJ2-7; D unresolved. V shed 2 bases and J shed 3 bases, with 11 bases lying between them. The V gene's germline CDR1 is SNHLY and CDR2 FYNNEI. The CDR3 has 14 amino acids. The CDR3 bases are TGTGCCAGCAGTGAATGGCCCCAGCTCTACGAGCAGTACTTC. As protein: CASSEWPQLYEQYF.

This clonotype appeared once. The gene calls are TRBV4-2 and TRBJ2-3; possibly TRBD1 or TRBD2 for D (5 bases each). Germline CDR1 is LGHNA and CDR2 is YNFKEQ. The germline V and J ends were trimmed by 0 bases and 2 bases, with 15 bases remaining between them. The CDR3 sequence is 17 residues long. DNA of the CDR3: TGTGCCAGCAGCCAAGATCTGGTGGGACCCGTCACAGATACGCAGTATTTT. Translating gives CASSQDLVGPVTDTQYF.